The T cell receptor (beta chain) under discussion was sequenced for a study of cytomegalovirus exposure and HLA in healthy donors. Turning to the study itself: Caucasian-associated ancestry cluster membership applied to around 76% of under 450 genotyped donors.

The PCR employed 60 Vbeta primers together with 13 Jbeta primers. TCRdb keeps only in-frame clones here, not all; method: immunoSEQ multiplex PCR. The table records just over 95,000 clones, around four fifths of them present only once. This CDR3 comprises 17 residues. The ends lost 1 base at V and 4 bases at J; junction bases unmatched: 7. The V gene's germline CDR1 is SGHTS and CDR2 YDEGEE. The origin of this receptor is a woman aged 40 to 50 in good health and CMV-seropositive. The source material was PBMCs. V and J are TRBV5-8 and TRBJ2-3; TRBD2 aligns across 12 bases. Here the CDR3 reads CASSLMASGRAADTQYF. CDR3 nucleotides: TGTGCCAGCAGCTTGATGGCTAGCGGGAGGGCCGCAGATACGCAGTATTTT. The whole variable domain, remainder taken from reference TRBV5-8 and TRBJ2-3, is EAGVTQSPTHLIKTRGQQATLRCSPISGHTSVYWYQQALGLGLQFLLWYDEGEERNRGNFPPRFSGRQFPNYSSELNVNALELEDSALYLCASSLMASGRAADTQYFGPGTRLTVL.